This T cell receptor beta chain emerged from a study of CD4 T cells in relation to SARS-CoV-2 and coronaviruses. Before the COVID-19 pandemic, during about 2010-2018, CD4+ T cells were taken from unexposed donors. Isolation of CD4+ T cells took place after approximately eleven days in culture. About this clone itself: Its antigen remains unidentified.

Germline V gene data show CDR1 as SEHNR and CDR2 as FQNEAQ (reference sequence). V was shortened by 1 base and J by 7 bases, with 16 bases between the two germline ends. This CDR3 is built from 16 residues. The table came from immunoSEQ multiplex PCR; TCRdb's copy has only in-frame clones and leaves some out. Among about 21,000 clones listed, more than 60% were seen once. The origin of this receptor is a human donor in good health. The sample taken for sequencing was CD4+ T cells from PBMCs, cultured in vitro. The chain carries TRBV7-9 and TRBJ1-4; a weak D match, TRBD1 (5 bases). This chain's CDR3 is CASSLVWRERGEKLFF. CDR3 coding DNA: TGTGCCAGCAGCTTAGTATGGAGGGAGAGGGGTGAAAAACTGTTTTTT.